Listed below are T cell receptor beta chains from one sample, sequenced in a study of OX40 agonist ivuxolimab in advanced cancers. The repertoire was sequenced with immunoSEQ multiplex PCR; TCRdb's copy has only in-frame clones and lacks some. Among tens of thousands of clones listed, 80% were seen once. This specimen consisted of CD4+ or CD8+ T cells sorted from blood, obtained in a trial of the OX40 agonist ivuxolimab. Receptors originate from an adult with an advanced solid tumor such as melanoma, head and neck, liver or kidney cancer. CDR3s include the opening cysteine and the closing phenylalanine or tryptophan. Each record gives: D gene, J gene, clone size, V gene, CDR3 DNA, CDR3 protein. The D gene is left open where the match is weak. A row's size may be missing; if present it is once, few, many or a size class.

.,TRBJ2-7,.,TRBV2,TGTGCCAGCAGGAGGGAGAACCTCGGCCCTTACGAGCAGTACTTC,CASRRENLGPYEQYF
.,TRBJ1-4,.,TRBV11-3,TGTGCCAGCAGCTTAGAATCGGGACGGGCCTCTAATGAAAAACTGTTTTTT,CASSLESGRASNEKLFF
.,TRBJ1-1,once,TRBV10-3,TGTGCCATCAGTATGGAGGGCGGGTTGAACACTGAAGCTTTCTTT,CAISMEGGLNTEAFF
TRBD2,TRBJ2-1,.,TRBV27,TGTGCCAGCAGTCCTCACAAGGGATCGGGGACTAGCGGGAGATGGGGTGAGCAGTTCTTC,CASSPHKGSGTSGRWGEQFF
.,TRBJ2-5,once,TRBV15,TGTGCCACCAGCAGAGAGAGGACGGGAGAGGAGACCCAGTACTTC,CATSRERTGEETQYF
.,TRBJ1-2,.,TRBV7-3,TGTGCCAGCAGCCCCTCGACGTTTTCTACCTATGGCTACACCTTC,CASSPSTFSTYGYTF
TRBD1,TRBJ2-6,.,TRBV4-1,TGCGCCAGCAGCCCCCGGGACAGGGTAACTGGGGCCAACGTCCTGACTTTC,CASSPRDRVTGANVLTF
.,TRBJ2-3,.,TRBV5-1,TGCGCCAGCAGCTCCAGATCCCTCAGGGGCACAGATACGCAGTATTTT,CASSSRSLRGTDTQYF
.,TRBJ1-5,.,TRBV7-9,TGTGCCAGCAGCTTTGTAAATCAGCCCCAGCATTTT,CASSFVNQPQHF
.,TRBJ1-1,.,TRBV4-3,TGCGCCAGCAGCCACAACGGACAGTTGAACACTGAAGCTTTCTTT,CASSHNGQLNTEAFF
.,TRBJ2-7,.,TRBV5-4,TGTGCCAGCAGCGGCATAGACTCCTACGAGCAGTACTTC,CASSGIDSYEQYF
.,TRBJ1-5,.,TRBV15,TGTGCCACCAGCAGAGGAGGACCCGGTGATGTGGGGACGGGTCAGCCCCAGCATTTT,CATSRGGPGDVGTGQPQHF
.,TRBJ2-5,.,TRBV19,TGTGCCAGTAGTGATGGTCGGACCCAGTACTTC,CASSDGRTQYF
TRBD1,TRBJ1-1,.,TRBV30,TGTGCCCGTGACAGGGATGGTACTGAAGCTTTCTTT,CARDRDGTEAFF
.,TRBJ2-1,.,TRBV11-2,TGTGCCAGCAGCCTGTCGCCGACCGGAGGTAGCAATGAGCAGTTCTTC,CASSLSPTGGSNEQFF
.,TRBJ2-3,.,TRBV5-6,TGTGCCAGCAGCTTGGGGAGCGGAGCAAGCACAGATACGCAGTATTTT,CASSLGSGASTDTQYF
TRBD2,TRBJ2-1,.,TRBV4-3,TGCGCCAGCAGCCAAGATGGGGCGGGGGGGAACAATGAGCAGTTCTTC,CASSQDGAGGNNEQFF
.,TRBJ1-4,.,TRBV2,TGTGCCAGCAGTGCAGGGGCCCTCGTAAATGAAAAACTGTTTTTT,CASSAGALVNEKLFF
.,TRBJ1-2,.,TRBV2,TGTGCCAGCAGTGAGGGGTGGCAGGGAGGCTACACCTTC,CASSEGWQGGYTF
.,TRBJ2-5,.,TRBV29-1,TGCAGCGTTGCATGGGGAGAGACCCAGTACTTC,CSVAWGETQYF
.,TRBJ1-3,.,TRBV9,TGTGCCAGCAGCAGGGCCTACTCTGGAAACACCATATATTTT,CASSRAYSGNTIYF
TRBD1,TRBJ2-7,.,TRBV6-5,TGTGCCAGCACCCCCGGGGACAGAGCCTACGAGCAGTACTTC,CASTPGDRAYEQYF